Below, one T cell receptor (beta chain) is given with its context. The data stem from a study of blood T cell repertoires in COVID-19. Clones were read by immunoSEQ multiplex PCR, and TCRdb kept only the in-frame ones, dropping some. The sample has 50,000 to 65,000 clones; over 70% are singletons. This CDR3 comprises 15 residues. Trimming took 6 bases from V and 6 from J; bases not matched to a gene: 6. The germline V gene has CDR1 MNHEY and CDR2 SMNVEV (reference sequence). The sample was peripheral blood. This receptor was taken from a human donor in a cohort sampled during active COVID-19. J is TRBJ2-3 and V is TRBV27; the match to TRBD2 covers 13 bases. CDR3 in amino acids: CASRGGLAGRDTQYF. CDR3 bases: TGTGCCAGCAGGGGGGGACTAGCGGGACGTGATACGCAGTATTTT.